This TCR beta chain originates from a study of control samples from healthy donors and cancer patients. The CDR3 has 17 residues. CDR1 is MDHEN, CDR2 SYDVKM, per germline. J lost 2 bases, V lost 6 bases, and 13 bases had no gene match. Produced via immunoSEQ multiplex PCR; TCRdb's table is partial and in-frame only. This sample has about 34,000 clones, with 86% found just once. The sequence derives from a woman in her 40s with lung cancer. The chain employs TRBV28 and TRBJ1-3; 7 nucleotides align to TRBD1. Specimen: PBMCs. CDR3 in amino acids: CASRHHTDRAAGNTIYF. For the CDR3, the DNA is TGTGCCAGCAGACACCATACCGACAGGGCGGCTGGAAACACCATATATTTT.